This T cell receptor beta chain is drawn from a study of Graves' ophthalmopathy and Graves' hyperthyroidism. Across the study: Hyperthyroidism qualified as stable when ophthalmopathy did not develop within 18 months of follow-up.

Excluded: other autoimmune disease, uncontrolled infection, pregnancy or lactation. Notes on this clonotype: No conserved phenylalanine or tryptophan is present at the end of the CDR3, so a read error is the likely explanation.

The authors amplified TCR beta CDR3 regions from RNA transcripts. An opening RT-PCR round employed HTBI primers and preceded a second-round multiplex PCR. TCRdb re-called the multiplex PCR reads through MiXCR, storing one row per CDR3 protein. Of 1 million to 1.3 million distinct CDR3 sequences listed, 35% to 40% are singletons. Germline CDR1 reads DFQATT; CDR2 reads SNEGSKA (reference sequence). Between the trimmed V and J ends, which lost 3 bases and 6 bases, there was a span of 15 bases. CDR3 size: 13 residues. V is TRBV20-1 and J is TRBJ2-7, with D possibly TRBD2 on 5 matching bases. Sequences were obtained from peripheral blood or thyroid tissue (not recorded which). The receptor comes from an adult man with Graves' hyperthyroidism. CDR3 residues: CSASPSPAAEQYS. For the CDR3, the DNA is TGCAGTGCTAGCCCTAGCCCTGCAGCCGAGCAGTACTCC.